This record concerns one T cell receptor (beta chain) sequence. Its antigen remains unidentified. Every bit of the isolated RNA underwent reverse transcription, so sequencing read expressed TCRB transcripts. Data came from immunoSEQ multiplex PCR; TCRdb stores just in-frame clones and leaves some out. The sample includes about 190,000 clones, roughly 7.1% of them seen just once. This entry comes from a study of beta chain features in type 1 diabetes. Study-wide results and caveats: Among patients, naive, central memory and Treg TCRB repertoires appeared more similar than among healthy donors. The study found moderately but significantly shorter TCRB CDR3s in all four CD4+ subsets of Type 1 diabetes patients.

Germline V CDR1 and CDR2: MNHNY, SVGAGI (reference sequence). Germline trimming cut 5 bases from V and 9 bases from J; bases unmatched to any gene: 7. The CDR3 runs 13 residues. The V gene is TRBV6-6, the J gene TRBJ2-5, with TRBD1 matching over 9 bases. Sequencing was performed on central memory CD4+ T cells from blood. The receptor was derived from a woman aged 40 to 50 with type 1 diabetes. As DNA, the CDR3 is TGTGCCAGCAGTGACAGGGGGTTGGCGGCCCAGTACTTC. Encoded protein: CASSDRGLAAQYF.